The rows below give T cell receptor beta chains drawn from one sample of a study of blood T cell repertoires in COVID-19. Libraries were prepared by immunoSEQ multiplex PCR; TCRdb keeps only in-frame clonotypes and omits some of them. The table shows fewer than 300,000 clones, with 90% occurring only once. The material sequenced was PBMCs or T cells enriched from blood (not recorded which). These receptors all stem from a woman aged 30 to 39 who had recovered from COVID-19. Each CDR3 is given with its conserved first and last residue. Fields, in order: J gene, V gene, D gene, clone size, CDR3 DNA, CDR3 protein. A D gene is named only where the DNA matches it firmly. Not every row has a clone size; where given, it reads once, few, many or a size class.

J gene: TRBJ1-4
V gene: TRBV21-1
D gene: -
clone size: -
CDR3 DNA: TGTGCCAGCAGCAAGTCTCCTCTGAGGTTTTCAACTAATGAAAAACTGTTTTTT
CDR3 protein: CASSKSPLRFSTNEKLFF

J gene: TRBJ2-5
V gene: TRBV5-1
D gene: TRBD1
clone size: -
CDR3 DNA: TGCGCCAGCAGCCTACAGGGGGGCAAAGAGACCCAGTACTTC
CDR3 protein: CASSLQGGKETQYF

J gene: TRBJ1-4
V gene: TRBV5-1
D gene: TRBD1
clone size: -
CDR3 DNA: TGCGCCAGCAGCTCCCAGGGGGCGGCTAATGAAAAACTGTTTTTT
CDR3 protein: CASSSQGAANEKLFF

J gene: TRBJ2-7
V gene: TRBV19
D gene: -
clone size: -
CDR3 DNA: TGTGCCAGTAGTTCCCAGATAACAGGTTCCTACGAGCAGTACTTC
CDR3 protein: CASSSQITGSYEQYF

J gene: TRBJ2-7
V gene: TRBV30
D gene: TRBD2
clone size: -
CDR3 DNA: TGTGCCTGGAGTAGTACTAGCGGGAGGGGTGAGCAGTACTTC
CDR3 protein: CAWSSTSGRGEQYF

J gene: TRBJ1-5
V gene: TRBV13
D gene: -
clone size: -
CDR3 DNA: TGTGCCAGCAGCTCCCGCGGGACTGGCCGGGGACAGCCCCAGCATTTT
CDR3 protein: CASSSRGTGRGQPQHF

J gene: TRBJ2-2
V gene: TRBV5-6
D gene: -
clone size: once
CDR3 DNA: TGTGCCAGCAGCTTAGCAAACACCGGGGAGCTGTTTTTT
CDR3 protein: CASSLANTGELFF

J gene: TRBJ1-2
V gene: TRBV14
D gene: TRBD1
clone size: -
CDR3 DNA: TGTGCCAGCAGCCAGGACAGGGTGACCTTC
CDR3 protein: CASSQDRVTF

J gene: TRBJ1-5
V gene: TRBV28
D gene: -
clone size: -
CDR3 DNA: TGTGCCAGCAGTTTAAGGCAGGGGCCTCAGCCCCAGCATTTT
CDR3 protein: CASSLRQGPQPQHF

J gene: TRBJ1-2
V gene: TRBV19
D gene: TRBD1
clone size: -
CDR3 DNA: TGTGCCAGTACCCCCGGACAGGGGAGAAACTATGGCTACACCTTC
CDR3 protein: CASTPGQGRNYGYTF

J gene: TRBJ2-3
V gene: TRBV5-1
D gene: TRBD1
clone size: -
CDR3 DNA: TGCGCCAGCAGCATGGGACAGGGGAGCCCAGATACGCAGTATTTT
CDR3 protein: CASSMGQGSPDTQYF

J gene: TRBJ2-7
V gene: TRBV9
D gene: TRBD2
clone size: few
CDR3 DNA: TGTGCCAGCAGCCAACCGCCAGGGTGGCTAGCGGGAGTAATTTACGAGCAGTACTTC
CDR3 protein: CASSQPPGWLAGVIYEQYF

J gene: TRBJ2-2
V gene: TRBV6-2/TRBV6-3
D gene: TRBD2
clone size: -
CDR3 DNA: TGTGCCAGCAGTTCCCGGTCTAGCGGGGTCGGGGAGCTGTTTTTT
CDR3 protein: CASSSRSSGVGELFF

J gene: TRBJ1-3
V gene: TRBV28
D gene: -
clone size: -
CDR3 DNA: TGTGCCAGCATTGAAACGACAGCTGGAAACACCATATATTTT
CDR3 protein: CASIETTAGNTIYF

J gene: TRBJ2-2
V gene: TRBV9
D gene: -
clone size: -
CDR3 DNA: TGTGCCAGCAGCGTAGCTAGCTCCGGGGAGCTGTTTTTT
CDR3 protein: CASSVASSGELFF

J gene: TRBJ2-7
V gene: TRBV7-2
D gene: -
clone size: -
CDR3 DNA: TGTGCCAGCAGCAAGTCCGGGAGATACGAGCAGTACTTC
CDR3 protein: CASSKSGRYEQYF

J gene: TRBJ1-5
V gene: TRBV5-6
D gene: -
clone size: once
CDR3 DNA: TGTGCCAGCAGCTTGATGAGGGATAGCAATCAGCCCCAGCATTTT
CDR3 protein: CASSLMRDSNQPQHF

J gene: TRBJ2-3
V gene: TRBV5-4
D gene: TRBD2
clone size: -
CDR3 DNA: TGTGCCAGCAGCTCTAGCGGGAGCACAGATACGCAGTATTTT
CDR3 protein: CASSSSGSTDTQYF

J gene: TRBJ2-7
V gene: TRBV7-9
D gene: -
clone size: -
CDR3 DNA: TGTGCCAGCAGCCCGGGACTCCACTCCTACGAGCAGTACTTC
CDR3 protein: CASSPGLHSYEQYF

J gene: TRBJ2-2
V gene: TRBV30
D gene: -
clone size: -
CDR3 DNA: TGTGCCTGGACAGGGATTGGCACCGGGGAGCTGTTTTTT
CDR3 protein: CAWTGIGTGELFF

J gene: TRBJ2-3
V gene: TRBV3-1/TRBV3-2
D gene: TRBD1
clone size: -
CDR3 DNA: TGTGCCAGCAGCCAGACAGGGTACCCCTCAGATACGCAGTATTTT
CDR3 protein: CASSQTGYPSDTQYF

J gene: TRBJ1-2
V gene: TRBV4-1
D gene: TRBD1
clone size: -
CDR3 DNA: TGCGCCAGCAGCCAAGAAGTGGGACAGGGGAACTATGGCTACACCTTC
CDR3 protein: CASSQEVGQGNYGYTF

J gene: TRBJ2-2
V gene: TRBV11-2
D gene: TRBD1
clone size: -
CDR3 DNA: TGTGCCAGCAGCCGGACAGGGGAAACCGGGGAGCTGTTTTTT
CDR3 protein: CASSRTGETGELFF

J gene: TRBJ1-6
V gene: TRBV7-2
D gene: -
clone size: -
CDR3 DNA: TGTGCCAGCAGCTTAGACAGGGCCTATAATTCACCCCTCCACTTT
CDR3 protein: CASSLDRAYNSPLHF

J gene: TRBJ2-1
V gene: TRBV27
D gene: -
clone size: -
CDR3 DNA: TGTGCCAGCAGTTTATCCGGTAGCTACAATGAGCAGTTCTTC
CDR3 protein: CASSLSGSYNEQFF

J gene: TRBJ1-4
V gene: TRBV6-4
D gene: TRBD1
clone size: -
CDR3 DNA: TGTGCCAGCAGGAGGGGTGGGACAGGGGATTACGGTGAAAAACTGTTTTTT
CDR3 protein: CASRRGGTGDYGEKLFF

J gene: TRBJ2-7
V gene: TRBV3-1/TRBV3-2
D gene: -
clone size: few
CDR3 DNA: TGTGCCAGCAGCCGCGATCCGACCTACGAGCAGTACTTC
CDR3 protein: CASSRDPTYEQYF